This T cell receptor (beta chain) was sequenced during a study of blood T cell repertoires in COVID-19. Study background: COVID-19 samples from acute and convalescent phases originated in the United States, Italy and Spain. PBMCs, B-cell-depleted T cells, or T cells were the source of the cDNA or gDNA that made up the material.

Original processing methods: Amplified reference gene primers provided the basis for estimating nucleated cell counts. Data came from immunoSEQ multiplex PCR; TCRdb stores just in-frame clones and leaves some out. The D gene and trimming were derived from the DNA, and the V and J assignments and clone size from that table. The table lists 77,000 or so clones, roughly four fifths of them singletons. Germline-derived CDR1 and CDR2 are SGHTA and FQGNSA. V lost 1 base and J 7 bases, leaving 8 bases between the germline ends. The CDR3 has 13 amino acids. This TCR came from a woman at least 80 years old with active or convalescent COVID-19. This rearrangement joins TRBV7-2 to TRBJ2-1; no firm D call. The sequenced material came from peripheral blood. The CDR3 protein is CASSLGPRNEQFF. The CDR3 bases are TGTGCCAGCAGCTTAGGGCCGAGGAATGAGCAGTTCTTC.